This TCR beta chain was captured in a study of breast tumors, draining lymph nodes, adjacent tissues. The study, taken as a whole, reports: Data fit most tumor T cells coming from lymph node, expanding in tumor. Tumor TCR diversity was below lymph nodes but above nontumor tissue.

Samples came from axillary lymph nodes draining the breast cancer. This clonotype was observed at least ten times. Its antigen is as yet unknown. TCRdb independently ran MiXCR on the multiplex PCR reads; one entry per CDR3 protein. Here the sample spans approximately 230,000 distinct CDR3 sequences, under 35% being singletons. This clonotype originated in a female donor with breast cancer. Some clones in this sample may be carry-over from other donors' samples. The sequencing sample was made of axillary lymph node tissue.

This CDR3 reads CASSPGQGHGYTF. The CDR3, as DNA: TGTGCCAGCAGTCCGGGACAGGGCCATGGCTACACCTTC. The chain uses TRBV3-1 and TRBJ1-2, with 9 positions matching TRBD1. This CDR3 contains 13 residues. V was clipped by 6 bases and J by 6 bases; unmatched bases: 5. The germline CDR1 and CDR2 sequences are LGHDT and YNNKEL (reference sequence).